Following are 31 T cell receptor beta chains from one sample sequenced in a study of shared clonotypes between healthy human individuals (dated by TCRdb to the early 2020s). Library preparation was by the immunoSEQ multiplex PCR assay. Entries here come from immuneACCESS through TCRdb and include only in-frame sequences with V and J called. Some clones fail to appear in such tables; in the studies checked, an unresolved V gene covers under half of the shortfall, and the cause of the remainder is unknown. This sample lists 190,000 or so clones; around 63% were detected once. Roughly a tenth of the sample is held by the ten biggest clonotypes. Sequenced input: memory CD4+ T cells sorted from blood. What the cell subset or site label conveys for this sample: CD45RA-negative fraction. These receptors all come from a man younger than 40 in good health.

V usage is TRBV9 and J usage is TRBJ2-3, with 9 bases identical to TRBD2. The CDR3 runs 15 residues. Germline CDR1 and CDR2: SGDLS and YYNGEE. With V trimmed by 1 base and J by 4 bases, 4 bases remained unmatched. For the CDR3, the DNA is TGTGCCAGCAGCGTAAATAGCGGGAGTCCAGATACGCAGTATTTT. Its protein is CASSVNSGSPDTQYF.

Only a few counts were recorded for this clone. The V call is TRBV9, the J call TRBJ2-2; D gene ambiguous. The CDR3 length is 16 residues. Looked up from germline, CDR1 is SGDLS and CDR2 is YYNGEE. The V and J ends lost 0 bases and 7 bases respectively, with 16 bases between them. The CDR3 DNA sequence: TGTGCCAGCAGCGTAGCCCCCACAGACCCAGGCGGGGAGCTGTTTTTT. Translating gives CASSVAPTDPGGELFF.

J is TRBJ2-7 and V is TRBV7-9; TRBD1 matches at 9 bases. CDR1 and CDR2 from the germline V gene are SEHNR and FQNEAQ (reference sequence). This CDR3 has 15 amino acids. J was trimmed by 3 bases and V by 2 bases; bases with no gene match: 5. CDR3 residues: CASSLSRDRDYEQYF. CDR3 nucleotide sequence: TGTGCCAGCAGCTTAAGCCGGGACAGGGACTACGAGCAGTACTTC.

This chain connects TRBV9 to TRBJ2-5; 8 bases line up with TRBD2. This CDR3 has 15 residues. V lost 4 bases and J lost 5; bases outside the gene matches: 10. CDR1 SGDLS and CDR2 YYNGEE come from the germline V gene. This chain's CDR3 is CASSIEAGVFETQYF. For the CDR3, the DNA is TGTGCCAGCAGCATTGAAGCGGGAGTCTTCGAGACCCAGTACTTC.

The chain joins TRBV9 to TRBJ2-3; D possibly corresponds to TRBD2 (5 bases). V was cut by 4 bases and J by 4 bases, with 13 bases left in between. This CDR3 contains 14 residues. Germline-derived CDR1 and CDR2 are SGDLS and YYNGEE. In DNA, the CDR3 is TGTGCCAGCAGCCTGATCATTAGCGCAGATACGCAGTATTTT. Amino acid sequence: CASSLIISADTQYF.

The gene calls are TRBV7-2 and TRBJ1-1; 11 bases align to TRBD1. V lost 5 bases to trimming and J lost 4 bases; unmatched junction nucleotides: 18. The CDR3 has 19 residues. The germline CDR1 and CDR2 sequences are SGHTA and FQGNSA. CDR3 coding DNA: TGTGCCAGCAGCCAGAATAACGGACAGGGGGCGGCGGTTGGCACTGAAGCTTTCTTT. It translates to CASSQNNGQGAAVGTEAFF.

The rearrangement links TRBV29-1 to TRBJ2-2; no firm D call. This CDR3 is 13 amino acids long. Germline V gene data show CDR1 as SQVTM and CDR2 as ANQGSEA. V shed 3 bases and J shed 5 bases, with 10 bases lying between them. CDR3 DNA: TGCAGCGTTGATCGGAGCTCTACCGGGGAGCTGTTTTTT. It specifies CSVDRSSTGELFF.

The rearrangement uses TRBV5-8 and TRBJ2-2; 7 bases align to TRBD1. CDR3 length: 16 residues. Germline V CDR1 and CDR2: SGHTS, YDEGEE. V dropped 4 bases and J dropped 2; count of bases not matched to a gene: 8. This CDR3 is CASSPGTDINTGELFF. The CDR3 region has the DNA TGTGCCAGCAGCCCGGGGACAGATATTAACACCGGGGAGCTGTTTTTT.

In this sample, this clone turned up a few times. CDR3 nucleotides: TGTGCCAGCAGCGCATCCGGGACGAGGAATCAGCCCCAGCATTTT. Translation gives CASSASGTRNQPQHF. The J gene is TRBJ1-5, the V gene TRBV13; D may be TRBD1 (5 bases). Trimming stripped 5 bases from V and 4 bases from J, with 15 bases between. CDR1 is PRHDT and CDR2 is FYEKMQ in the germline V gene (reference sequence). CDR3 length equals 15 residues.

This clone was found a few times. This chain uses TRBV11-3 with TRBJ2-3; 7 nucleotides agree with TRBD2. Unmatched junction bases numbered 11, after V lost 5 bases and J lost 6 bases. CDR1 is SGHNT and CDR2 is YENEEA in the germline V gene. The CDR3 is made up of 15 amino acids. CDR3 loop: CASSTTGGGPDTQYF. CDR3 DNA: TGTGCCAGCAGCACAACGGGAGGTGGGCCTGATACGCAGTATTTT.

This clone turned up a few times. Germline and junction disagree at one end, which may indicate a read error. The CDR3 loop is CASKKTSGRALGSSEQYF. CDR3 nucleotides: TGCGCCAGCAAAAAAACTAGCGGGAGGGCCCTGGGCTCCTCCGAGCAGTACTTC. The chain is built from TRBV10-2 and TRBJ2-7; TRBD2 matches 13 bases. CDR3 length equals 18 residues. The V gene's germline CDR1 is WSHSY and CDR2 SAAADI.

The genes are TRBV7-9 and TRBJ1-1; no firm D call. Looked up from germline, CDR1 is SEHNR and CDR2 is FQNEAQ (reference sequence). V dropped 2 bases and J dropped 5 bases, with 12 bases sitting between them. The CDR3 has 14 residues. This CDR3 is CASSLMGVGTEAFF. In DNA form, the CDR3 reads TGTGCCAGCAGCTTAATGGGTGTTGGGACTGAAGCTTTCTTT.

The chain combines TRBV7-8 with TRBJ2-7; maybe TRBD1 (5 bases). The CDR3 covers 15 residues. The germline CDR1 and CDR2 sequences are SGHVS and FQNEAQ. Trimming took off 1 base at V and 0 bases at J, with 10 bases between the two ends. The CDR3 is CASSLVDDSSYEQYF. DNA for the CDR3: TGTGCCAGCAGCTTAGTGGACGACAGCTCCTACGAGCAGTACTTC.

The chain joins TRBV18 to TRBJ1-2; 8 nucleotides match TRBD1. This CDR3 is built from 20 residues. V shed 5 bases, J shed 8 bases, and the junction held 28 bases outside the gene matches. Per germline, CDR1 KGHSH and CDR2 LQKENI. CDR3 coding DNA: TGTGCCAGCTCAGCGTACACTTCGACAGGGGAAAACCCTATAGTATACGGCTACACCTTC. Translated, it gives CASSAYTSTGENPIVYGYTF.

Comment on this clone: One base separates it from a far larger clone, so it is likely a read error. Within the sample, other DNA sequences also encode this same CDR3. V is TRBV6-1 and J is TRBJ1-5; the D gene is possibly TRBD1 (5 bases). Germline V gene sequence: CDR1 MNHNS, CDR2 SASEGT. Trimming stripped 6 bases from V and 5 bases from J, with 17 bases between. The CDR3 has 15 amino acids. The CDR3 loop reads CASRSEGGAYQPQHF. As DNA, the CDR3 is TGTGCCAGCAGGTCTGAGGGAGGGGCTTATCAGCCCCAGCATTTT.

The rearrangement uses TRBV7-2 and TRBJ2-4; D is undetermined. CDR1 and CDR2 from the germline V gene are SGHTA and FQGNSA. The CDR3 has 14 amino acids. Trimming stripped 1 base from V and 0 bases from J, with 4 bases between. CDR3 protein: CASSLGAAKNIQYF. CDR3 DNA sequence: TGTGCCAGCAGCTTAGGGGCAGCCAAAAACATTCAGTACTTC.

The chain employs TRBV28 and TRBJ1-2, with D unclear. The germline V gene encodes CDR1 MDHEN and CDR2 SYDVKM. The CDR3 spans 12 residues. V lost 2 bases, J lost 7 bases, and 8 bases lay in between. The CDR3 coding sequence is TGTGCCAGCAGTTTAGATACTCGTGGCTACACCTTC. This gives the protein CASSLDTRGYTF.

The chain combines TRBV9 with TRBJ2-1, with 9 bases that match TRBD2. The CDR3 runs 16 residues. Germline CDR1 is SGDLS and CDR2 is YYNGEE. The ends lost 5 bases at V and 10 bases at J; junction bases unmatched: 16. The CDR3 here is CASRKGLATPPWEQFF. CDR3 DNA sequence: TGTGCCAGCAGAAAGGGACTAGCCACCCCTCCGTGGGAGCAGTTCTTC.

The chain has TRBV27 and TRBJ2-7; D is undetermined. Germline V lookup: CDR1 MNHEY, CDR2 SMNVEV (reference sequence). The CDR3 runs 12 residues. Trimming removed 4 bases at V and 4 bases at J, with 8 bases between. The chain's CDR3 is CASSSPGYEQYF. The CDR3 nucleotides are TGTGCCAGCAGTTCCCCAGGATACGAGCAGTACTTC.

V and J are TRBV11-3 and TRBJ1-5, with a weak D call TRBD1 (6 bases). The V and J ends lost 5 bases and 7 bases respectively, with 15 bases between them. Germline CDR1 SGHNT, CDR2 YENEEA. The CDR3 is 14 residues long. Written as DNA, the CDR3 is TGTGCCAGCAGCGTTACAGGGATAGGCCAGCCCCAGCATTTT. Translating gives CASSVTGIGQPQHF. The complete variable domain, with remaining parts taken from reference TRBV11-3 and TRBJ1-5, reads EAGVVQSPRYKIIEKKQPVAFWCNPISGHNTLYWYLQNLGQGPELLIRYENEEAVDDSQLPKDRFSAERLKGVDSTLKIQPAELGDSAVYLCASSVTGIGQPQHFGDGTRLSIL.

This clone has a handful of counts. Additional DNA sequences in this sample encode the identical CDR3. This rearrangement joins TRBV6-5 to TRBJ1-1; D gene ambiguous. The CDR3 loop spans 12 amino acids. Deletions cut 2 bases from V and 1 base from J, with 2 bases between. CDR1 is MNHEY, CDR2 SVGAGI, per germline. CDR3 sequence reads: CASSYPNTEAFF. In nucleotides, the CDR3 is TGTGCCAGCAGTTACCCGAACACTGAAGCTTTCTTT.

The chain links TRBV5-4 to TRBJ2-7; D not resolved. Between the trimmed V and J ends, which lost 3 bases and 7 bases, there was a span of 17 bases. Per the germline V gene, CDR1 is SGHNT and CDR2 is YYREEE (reference sequence). The CDR3 loop spans 14 amino acids. CDR3 in DNA: TGTGCCAGCAGCTCCTCGACGGGCCCTGGAGAGCAGTACTTC. It yields the protein CASSSSTGPGEQYF.

This clone has only a few counts. The V gene is TRBV28, the J gene TRBJ2-7, with 9 nucleotides matching TRBD2. The CDR3 loop spans 13 amino acids. The trim removed 5 bases at V and 7 bases at J, leaving 6 bases unmatched. Germline CDR1 and CDR2: MDHEN and SYDVKM. The DNA for the CDR3 is TGTGCCAGCAGTCCGGGACTAGCCGGTGAGCAGTACTTC. Protein: CASSPGLAGEQYF.

This rearrangement joins TRBV29-1 to TRBJ1-1; no clear D. CDR1 is SQVTM and CDR2 is ANQGSEA in the germline V gene. Trimming left V 3 bases short and J 8 bases short, with 10 bases between. The CDR3 contains 11 residues. In nucleotides, the CDR3 is TGCAGCGTTGATAGGTGGGGAGAAGCTTTCTTT. This codes for CSVDRWGEAFF.

Notes on this clone: Distinct nucleotide sequences in the sample also encode this CDR3. V usage is TRBV5-6 and J usage is TRBJ2-5, with a weak D call TRBD1 (5 bases). The CDR3 consists of 15 residues. The V gene's germline CDR1 is SGHDT and CDR2 YYEEEE. V lost 0 bases, J lost 2 bases, and 11 bases lay in between. The CDR3 coding sequence is TGTGCCAGCAGCTTGGTGACAGTACTTCAAGAGACCCAGTACTTC. Its translation: CASSLVTVLQETQYF.

J is TRBJ2-3 and V is TRBV29-1; D remains ambiguous. Per germline, CDR1 SQVTM and CDR2 ANQGSEA. Trimming stripped 4 bases from V and 2 bases from J, with 13 bases between. The CDR3 has 14 amino acids. In DNA, the CDR3 is TGCAGCGTTGCGAAGGATTGGGACACAGATACGCAGTATTTT. It codes for CSVAKDWDTDTQYF.

This clone was seen once. The CDR3 protein is CASRNSAGKPYEQYF. The CDR3 DNA is TGTGCCAGCAGGAATTCAGCGGGAAAGCCCTACGAGCAGTACTTC. This rearrangement joins TRBV28 to TRBJ2-7; the match to TRBD2 covers 7 bases. CDR1 is MDHEN, CDR2 SYDVKM, per germline. The CDR3 sequence is 15 residues long. The trim removed 6 bases at V and 2 bases at J, leaving 10 bases unmatched.

The CDR3 bases are TGTGCCAGCAGCGACCCTAGCGGGAGGGTTAAAGATACGCAGTATTTT. This sequence encodes CASSDPSGRVKDTQYF. This chain uses TRBV9 with TRBJ2-3; 12 nucleotides match TRBD2. The V gene end was trimmed by 3 bases and the J gene end by 5 bases; junction bases not matched to a gene: 7. Germline CDR1 is SGDLS and CDR2 is YYNGEE. This CDR3 spans 16 amino acids.

The rearrangement joins TRBV7-2 to TRBJ1-1; D may be TRBD1 (5 bases). The germline CDR1 and CDR2 sequences are SGHTA and FQGNSA. This CDR3 has 15 amino acids. V lost 5 bases and J lost 5, with 18 bases in between. This CDR3 reads CASSPHRGFGTEAFF. The CDR3 coding sequence is TGTGCCAGCAGCCCCCATCGGGGGTTTGGAACTGAAGCTTTCTTT.

The chain couples TRBV5-4 to TRBJ1-2; D ambiguous. The V end lost 5 bases, the J end lost 5 bases, and 10 bases lay between the germline ends. CDR1 and CDR2 from the germline V gene are SGHNT and YYREEE (reference sequence). The CDR3 has 12 residues. As DNA, the CDR3 is TGTGCCAGCAGTTCGGACCCTTATGGCTACACCTTC. Its translation is CASSSDPYGYTF. The entire variable domain, with the rest obtained from reference TRBV5-4 and TRBJ1-2, is as follows: ETGVTQSPTHLIKTRGQQVTLRCSSQSGHNTVSWYQQALGQGPQFIFQYYREEENGRGNFPPRFSGLQFPNYSSELNVNALELDDSALYLCASSSDPYGYTFGSGTRLTVV.

The chain links TRBV6-1 to TRBJ2-5; possibly TRBD2 for D (5 bases). The CDR3 loop spans 14 amino acids. V gave up 3 bases and J gave up 5 bases, with 13 bases separating them. Germline CDR1 reads MNHNS; CDR2 reads SASEGT. In DNA, the CDR3 is TGTGCCAGCAGTGAGGTGGGAGTACGGGAGACCCAGTACTTC. It is translated as CASSEVGVRETQYF.